This T cell receptor (beta chain) was observed in a study of cytomegalovirus exposure and HLA in healthy donors. Trimming removed 2 bases at V and 2 bases at J, with 20 bases between. CDR1 and CDR2 from the germline V gene are LNHDA and SQIVND (reference sequence). This CDR3 contains 18 residues. The data were produced by immunoSEQ multiplex PCR, yet TCRdb's version contains in-frame clones alone and is incomplete. The repertoire holds about 73,000 clones, with approximately 96% as singletons. The sequence was collected from a man between 18 and 35 years old in good health and CMV-seronegative. Sequencing was carried out using PBMCs. V and J are TRBV19 and TRBJ2-3; TRBD2 is a possible D gene (6 bases). CDR3 sequence reads: CASSIKSASVGYTDTQYF. Written as DNA, the CDR3 is TGTGCCAGTAGTATAAAGTCCGCTAGCGTTGGATACACAGATACGCAGTATTTT.